Listed below are T cell receptor beta chains from one sample, sequenced in a study of blood T cell repertoires in COVID-19. Clones were read by immunoSEQ multiplex PCR, and TCRdb kept only the in-frame ones, dropping some. Seen here are about 110,000 clones, about two thirds observed once, and the top ten hold about 1%. The sequencing input was peripheral blood. The receptor set was obtained from a human donor with acute or convalescent COVID-19. The donor label of this sample is uncertain. The CDR3 runs from the conserved cysteine through the conserved F or W. D genes are given only for firm matches. Expanded clones get a size class; other rows say once, few or many, or leave the size out.

d_call	j_call	clone_size	v_call	cdr3_aa	cdr3_nt
.	TRBJ1-2	.	TRBV5-1	CASRGQGANYGYTF	TGCGCCAGCAGAGGTCAGGGCGCTAACTATGGCTACACCTTC
.	TRBJ2-3	.	TRBV3-1/TRBV3-2	CASSQAPGLLSTDTQYF	TGTGCCAGCAGCCAAGCCCCGGGACTTCTAAGCACAGATACGCAGTATTTT
.	TRBJ1-2	.	TRBV7-2	CASSMTGLNYGYTF	TGTGCCAGCAGCATGACAGGTCTTAACTATGGCTACACCTTC
TRBD1	TRBJ2-2	.	TRBV27	CATWDRTNTGELFF	TGTGCCACCTGGGACAGGACGAACACCGGGGAGCTGTTTTTT
TRBD2	TRBJ2-3	.	TRBV10-3	CAIRPGLAGGQGRLTDTQYF	TGTGCCATCAGGCCGGGACTAGCGGGGGGCCAGGGAAGGCTCACAGATACGCAGTATTTT
.	TRBJ1-1	.	TRBV7-9	CASSSGWYTEAFF	TGTGCCAGCAGCTCGGGGTGGTACACTGAAGCTTTCTTT
TRBD2	TRBJ2-7	.	TRBV28	CASSPANPTSGGTLYEQYF	TGTGCCAGCAGTCCCGCCAACCCAACTAGCGGGGGAACCCTCTACGAGCAGTACTTC
TRBD2	TRBJ2-7	few	TRBV12-3/TRBV12-4	CASSPGGGEQYF	TGTGCCAGCAGTCCCGGCGGGGGCGAGCAGTACTTC
TRBD1	TRBJ2-1	.	TRBV5-4	CASSLEGGAYNEQFF	TGTGCCAGCAGCTTGGAAGGGGGCGCTTACAATGAGCAGTTCTTC
.	TRBJ1-4	few	TRBV7-6	CASSPVGSGEKLFF	TGTGCCAGCAGCCCAGTAGGGAGTGGTGAAAAACTGTTTTTT
.	TRBJ1-5	many	TRBV24-1	CATSGTLQGQPQHF	TGTGCCACCAGTGGGACACTACAGGGACAGCCCCAGCATTTT
.	TRBJ1-5	once	TRBV24-1	CATSDSQFQPQHF	TGTGCCACCAGTGATTCCCAATTCCAGCCCCAGCATTTT
.	TRBJ1-4	.	TRBV24-1	CATSGATGGYEKLFF	TGTGCCACCAGTGGGGCAACAGGAGGGTATGAAAAACTGTTTTTT
TRBD1	TRBJ1-4	.	TRBV7-9	CASSLQGAREKLFF	TGTGCCAGCAGCTTACAGGGGGCCAGAGAAAAACTGTTTTTT